Sequencing of this T cell receptor (beta chain) was carried out in a study of control samples from healthy donors and cancer patients. Clones were read by immunoSEQ multiplex PCR, and TCRdb kept only the in-frame ones, dropping some. Of about 170,000 clones listed, around 90% are singletons. This clone was counted a few times. The CDR3 extends over 18 amino acids. Trimming took 4 bases from V and 8 from J, leaving 29 bases between them. Germline V gives CDR1 SGHVS, CDR2 FQNEAQ. This chain links TRBV7-8 with TRBJ1-1; TRBD1 is a possible D gene (5 bases). The receptor's source is a man aged 25 to 40 in good health. The sample was blood. CDR3 bases: TGTGCCAGCAGCTCCATCACGGGGCCCTCAGGGATCGTGGGAGAAGCTTTCTTT. This sequence encodes CASSSITGPSGIVGEAFF.